One sample yielded the 10 T cell receptor beta chains listed below, sequenced in a study of T cell changes during pregnancy in multiple sclerosis. Assay used: immunoSEQ multiplex PCR; TCRdb lists only in-frame clones, some missing. Here the sample spans some 42,000 clones, nearly 90% being singletons. Sequencing was performed on CD4+ T cells from peripheral blood mononuclear cells, taken after pregnancy. These receptors were collected from a female donor with multiple sclerosis, enrolled in a pregnancy study.

Of note for this clone: This CDR3 is also generated by other DNA sequences in the sample. The chain has TRBV7-2 and TRBJ2-3; 7 bases align to TRBD2. V shed 1 base and J 1 base; nucleotides not matched to a gene: 2. Germline loops: CDR1 SGHTA, CDR2 FQGNSA. This CDR3 has 15 amino acids. The CDR3 DNA reads TGTGCCAGCAGCTTAGGACGGGAGGGCACAGATACGCAGTATTTT. It codes for CASSLGREGTDTQYF.

The V and J genes are TRBV10-3 and TRBJ1-2, with a tentative D call TRBD1 (6 bases). The germline V and J ends were trimmed by 5 bases and 4 bases, with 17 bases remaining between them. This CDR3 spans 15 amino acids. The V gene's germline CDR1 is ENHRY and CDR2 SYGVKD. The CDR3 spells CAISPEVGAGYGYTF. As DNA, the CDR3 is TGTGCCATCAGTCCCGAGGTGGGGGCTGGCTATGGCTACACCTTC.

The chain employs TRBV9 and TRBJ1-1, with 9 positions matching TRBD1. The germline CDR1 and CDR2 sequences are SGDLS and YYNGEE. The CDR3 has 14 amino acids. V lost 4 bases, J lost 4 bases, and 5 bases stayed unmatched. The CDR3 DNA reads TGTGCCAGCAGCTGGGGACAGGGCAGCACTGAAGCTTTCTTT. Translating gives CASSWGQGSTEAFF.

The CDR3 DNA reads TGTGCCAGCAGCTTCTCCCGACAGGGGGGAAGCTCCTACGAGCAGTACTTC. As protein: CASSFSRQGGSSYEQYF. The chain couples TRBV25-1 to TRBJ2-7; 9 positions agree with TRBD1. Germline values: CDR1 MGHDK, CDR2 SYGVNS. Trimming at V came to 6 bases and at J to 0 bases, leaving 12 bases not matched to a gene. The CDR3 is 17 residues long.

This clone was seen once. The genes are TRBV2 and TRBJ1-3; no clear D. CDR1 SNHLY and CDR2 FYNNEI come from the germline V gene. V shed 1 base and J shed 0 bases, with 13 bases lying between them. CDR3 length equals 17 residues. The CDR3 sequence is CASSEEGLTNSGNTIYF. The CDR3 DNA sequence: TGTGCCAGCAGTGAAGAAGGACTTACAAACTCTGGAAACACCATATATTTT. Looking up the rest from reference TRBV2 and TRBJ1-3 gives the full variable domain: EPEVTQTPSHQVTQMGQEVILRCVPISNHLYFYWYRQILGQKVEFLVSFYNNEISEKSEIFDDQFSVERPDGSNFTLKIRSTKLEDSAMYFCASSEEGLTNSGNTIYFGEGSWLTVV.

The chain uses TRBV5-1 and TRBJ2-7; TRBD1 matches at 7 bases. CDR1 is SGHRS, CDR2 YFSETQ, per germline. This CDR3 is 14 amino acids long. Germline trimming cut 4 bases from V and 0 bases from J; bases unmatched to any gene: 4. CDR3 coding DNA: TGCGCCAGCAGCCCCCAGGGGGTCTCCTACGAGCAGTACTTC. Amino acid sequence: CASSPQGVSYEQYF.

In this sample, this clone turned up a few times. This rearrangement joins TRBV2 to TRBJ1-2; a possible D gene is TRBD1 (5 bases). This CDR3 comprises 15 residues. The V end was cut by 6 bases, the J end by 9 bases, with 23 bases between. CDR1 and CDR2 from the germline V gene are SNHLY and FYNNEI. This chain's CDR3 is CASSLVGARAQSYTF. The CDR3 bases are TGTGCCAGCAGCCTAGTTGGGGCTCGCGCCCAGAGCTACACCTTC.

V is TRBV29-1 and J is TRBJ1-1, with 7 bases aligning to TRBD1. V gave up 6 bases and J gave up 1 base; unmatched junction bases: 5. Per germline, CDR1 SQVTM and CDR2 ANQGSEA. The CDR3 has 13 amino acids. Here the CDR3 DNA reads TGCAGCGTGGGGGACAGAGCGAACACTGAAGCTTTCTTT. Translating it yields CSVGDRANTEAFF. The entire variable domain, with the rest obtained from reference TRBV29-1 and TRBJ1-1, is as follows: SAVISQKPSRDICQRGTSLTIQCQVDSQVTMMFWYRQQPGQSLTLIATANQGSEATYESGFVIDKFPISRPNLTFSTLTVSNMSPEDSSIYLCSVGDRANTEAFFGQGTRLTVV.

CDR3 DNA sequence: TGCAGCGTGTCTATGGGGGCCAACGTCCTGACTTTC. Translated, it gives CSVSMGANVLTF. V and J are TRBV29-1 and TRBJ2-6; D uncertain. The germline V gene has CDR1 SQVTM and CDR2 ANQGSEA. V was cut by 6 bases and J by 4 bases, with 7 bases left in between. The CDR3 is 12 residues long.

The gene calls are TRBV7-9 and TRBJ2-3; 9 bases line up with TRBD2. Trimming at V came to 3 bases and at J to 1 base, leaving 5 bases not matched to a gene. The germline gives CDR1 SEHNR, CDR2 FQNEAQ (reference sequence). The CDR3 has 16 amino acids. CDR3 region: CASSLGSGGRTDTQYF. In DNA, the CDR3 is TGTGCCAGCAGCTTGGGGAGCGGGGGGCGCACAGATACGCAGTATTTT.